A single sample gave rise to the 14 T cell receptor beta chains below, sequenced in a study of cytomegalovirus exposure and HLA in healthy donors. Primers included in the PCR were 60 Vbeta and 13 Jbeta primers. TCRdb's copy holds only in-frame clones and misses some; the assay was immunoSEQ multiplex PCR. This table holds some 150,000 clones, about 74% found once. Sequencing used PBMCs. These TCRs come from a man between 18 and 29 years old in good health and CMV-seropositive.

The sample holds one count of this clone. The V call is TRBV2, the J call TRBJ2-3, with a possible D match to TRBD2 (6 bases). Germline CDR1 SNHLY, CDR2 FYNNEI. The CDR3 consists of 14 residues. The V and J ends lost 6 bases and 2 bases respectively, with 12 bases between them. The DNA for the CDR3 is TGTGCCAGCAGGGGGGGATCTATCACAGATACGCAGTATTTT. Its translation: CASRGGSITDTQYF.

V usage is TRBV9 and J usage is TRBJ1-3; a possible D gene is TRBD1 (6 bases). Deletions cut 3 bases from V and 2 bases from J, with 12 bases between. There are 15 residues in the CDR3. Per germline, CDR1 SGDLS and CDR2 YYNGEE. The CDR3 nucleotides read TGTGCCAGCAGCGCCGGGACAACAGCTGGAAACACCATATATTTT. It yields the protein CASSAGTTAGNTIYF.

This chain uses TRBV27 with TRBJ2-7; D possibly corresponds to TRBD2 (5 bases). The CDR3 totals 16 residues. The germline V gene has CDR1 MNHEY and CDR2 SMNVEV (reference sequence). V shed 0 bases and J shed 2 bases, with 14 bases lying between them. CDR3 amino acids: CASSLSRLPSAYEQYF. CDR3 bases: TGTGCCAGCAGTTTATCCCGACTACCCTCCGCCTACGAGCAGTACTTC.

This chain connects TRBV5-6 to TRBJ2-3, with 7 bases lining up with TRBD2. This CDR3 region has 17 residues. The germline CDR1 and CDR2 sequences are SGHDT and YYEEEE. The J segment lost 2 bases and the V segment lost 5 bases, leaving 14 bases of the junction unmatched. CDR3 amino acids: CASRPEGLAAHTDTQYF. CDR3 coding DNA: TGTGCCAGCAGACCGGAGGGTCTAGCGGCACACACAGATACGCAGTATTTT.

The chain has TRBV4-1 and TRBJ1-5, with D unresolved. From germline, CDR1 is MGHRA and CDR2 YSYEKL. Deletions cut 0 bases from V and 10 bases from J, with 22 bases between. CDR3 length equals 17 residues. Here the CDR3 reads CASSQDPIAGGPRPQHF. Here the CDR3 DNA reads TGCGCCAGCAGCCAAGATCCCATTGCAGGCGGGCCTCGACCCCAGCATTTT.

The chain employs TRBV6-1 and TRBJ1-1, with D maybe TRBD1 (5 bases). Trimming cost V 6 bases and J 1 base, with 6 bases left between them. The CDR3 length is 12 residues. Germline values: CDR1 MNHNS, CDR2 SASEGT. The chain's CDR3 is CASRQGNTEAFF. The CDR3 DNA follows: TGTGCCAGCAGGCAGGGGAACACTGAAGCTTTCTTT.

This rearrangement joins TRBV6-5 to TRBJ2-7; 7 bases line up with TRBD2. The CDR3 sequence is 13 residues long. Germline V gene data show CDR1 as MNHEY and CDR2 as SVGAGI. The V segment lost 6 bases and the J segment 2 bases; nucleotides outside the gene matches: 4. CDR3: CASRLAGPYEQYF. The CDR3 coding sequence is TGTGCCAGCAGATTAGCGGGCCCCTACGAGCAGTACTTC.

V and J are TRBV5-6 and TRBJ1-5; unclear D gene. V lost 10 bases and J lost 6, with 23 bases in between. This CDR3 is 15 amino acids long. CDR1 is SGHDT and CDR2 is YYEEEE in the germline V gene. This chain's CDR3 is CASGIGPHGPQPQHF. CDR3 sequence (DNA): TGTGCCTCCGGGATAGGGCCACACGGCCCTCAGCCCCAGCATTTT.

The chain couples TRBV10-1 to TRBJ2-5; 8 nucleotides match TRBD1. The V and J ends lost 6 bases and 5 bases, in that order; junction bases with no gene match: 5. CDR1 is WNHNN and CDR2 is SYGVQD in the germline V gene (reference sequence). The CDR3 contains 13 residues. CDR3 nucleotide sequence: TGCGCCAGCAGCGTGGGACAGGTGGAGACCCAGTACTTC. It translates to CASSVGQVETQYF.

The DNA for the CDR3 is TGTGCCAGCAGTCCCAACAGTGCCTCTGGCTACACCTTC. Protein product: CASSPNSASGYTF. The rearrangement joins TRBV28 to TRBJ1-2; D gene uncertain. This CDR3 has 13 amino acids. The germline V and J ends were trimmed by 5 bases and 7 bases, with 14 bases remaining between them. CDR1 and CDR2 (germline): MDHEN, SYDVKM.

The chain couples TRBV4-2 to TRBJ2-7; weak D call: TRBD1 (5 bases). Germline-derived CDR1 and CDR2 are LGHNA and YNFKEQ. V was clipped by 1 base and J by 0 bases, with 10 bases between them. This CDR3 contains 15 residues. The CDR3 loop is CASSQAGRASYEQYF. The CDR3 DNA reads as TGTGCCAGCAGCCAAGCTGGCAGGGCCTCCTACGAGCAGTACTTC.

The gene calls are TRBV6-1 and TRBJ2-5; no firm D call. CDR1 is MNHNS, CDR2 SASEGT, per germline. This CDR3 has 15 residues. Trimming took 0 bases from V and 1 from J, leaving 9 bases between them. The CDR3 sequence: CASSEARGGQETQYF. The CDR3 DNA sequence: TGTGCCAGCAGTGAAGCTAGAGGTGGCCAAGAGACCCAGTACTTC.

The V call is TRBV7-6, the J call TRBJ2-3; perhaps TRBD1 as D (5 bases). The germline gives CDR1 SGHVS, CDR2 FNYEAQ. Trimming pared 2 bases from V and 3 bases from J, leaving 12 bases between. The CDR3 is 15 amino acids. CDR3 sequence (DNA): TGTGCCAGCAGCTTACAAAGGGGTTGGACAGATACGCAGTATTTT. Translated: CASSLQRGWTDTQYF. The full variable domain, rest sourced from reference TRBV7-6 and TRBJ2-3, is GAGVSQSPRYKVTKRGQDVALRCDPISGHVSLYWYRQALGQGPEFLTYFNYEAQQDKSGLPNDRFSAERPEGSISTLTIQRTEQRDSAMYRCASSLQRGWTDTQYFGPGTRLTVL.

The chain recombines TRBV5-1 with TRBJ1-1; no clear D. This CDR3 has 14 residues. V was cut by 0 bases and J by 4 bases, with 10 bases left in between. The germline CDR1 and CDR2 sequences are SGHRS and YFSETQ. Here the CDR3 reads CASSLEEGFTEAFF. The CDR3 nucleotides are TGCGCCAGCAGCTTGGAAGAGGGTTTCACTGAAGCTTTCTTT. Looking up the rest from reference TRBV5-1 and TRBJ1-1 gives the full variable domain: KAGVTQTPRYLIKTRGQQVTLSCSPISGHRSVSWYQQTPGQGLQFLFEYFSETQRNKGNFPGRFSGRQFSNSRSEMNVSTLELGDSALYLCASSLEEGFTEAFFGQGTRLTVV.